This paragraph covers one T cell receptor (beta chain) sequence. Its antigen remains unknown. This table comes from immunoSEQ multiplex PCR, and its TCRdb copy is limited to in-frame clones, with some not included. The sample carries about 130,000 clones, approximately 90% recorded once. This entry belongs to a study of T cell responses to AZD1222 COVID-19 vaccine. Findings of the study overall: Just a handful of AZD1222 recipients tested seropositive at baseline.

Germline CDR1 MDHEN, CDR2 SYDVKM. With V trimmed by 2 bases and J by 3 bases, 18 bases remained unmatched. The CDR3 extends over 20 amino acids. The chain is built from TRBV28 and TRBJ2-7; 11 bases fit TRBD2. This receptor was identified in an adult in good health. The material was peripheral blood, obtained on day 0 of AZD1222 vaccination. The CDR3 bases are TGTGCCAGCAGTTTACCTAGGAGGGCTAGCGGGGGGTCATGGGGCTACGAGCAGTACTTC. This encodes CASSLPRRASGGSWGYEQYF.